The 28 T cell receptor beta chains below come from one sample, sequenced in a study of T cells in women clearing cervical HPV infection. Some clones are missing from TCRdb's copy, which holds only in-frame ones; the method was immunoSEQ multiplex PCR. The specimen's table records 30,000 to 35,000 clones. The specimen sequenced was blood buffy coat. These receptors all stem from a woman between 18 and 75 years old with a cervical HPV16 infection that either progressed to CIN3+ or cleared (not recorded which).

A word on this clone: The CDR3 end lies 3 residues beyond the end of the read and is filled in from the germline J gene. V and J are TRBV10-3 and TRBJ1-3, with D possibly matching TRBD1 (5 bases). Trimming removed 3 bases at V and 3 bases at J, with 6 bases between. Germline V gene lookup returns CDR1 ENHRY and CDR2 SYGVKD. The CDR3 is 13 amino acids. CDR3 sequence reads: CAISDRVGNTIYF. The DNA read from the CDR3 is TGTGCCATCAGTGACAGGGTTGGAAACACC.

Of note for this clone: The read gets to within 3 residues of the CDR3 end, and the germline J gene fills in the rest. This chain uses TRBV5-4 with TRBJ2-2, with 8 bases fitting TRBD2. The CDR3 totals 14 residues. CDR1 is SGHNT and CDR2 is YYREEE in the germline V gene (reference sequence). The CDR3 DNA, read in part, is TGTGCCAGCGGGTTCGGGGGGGCTAGTGAAAAG. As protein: CASGFGGASEK. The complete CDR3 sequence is CASGFGGASEKLFF.

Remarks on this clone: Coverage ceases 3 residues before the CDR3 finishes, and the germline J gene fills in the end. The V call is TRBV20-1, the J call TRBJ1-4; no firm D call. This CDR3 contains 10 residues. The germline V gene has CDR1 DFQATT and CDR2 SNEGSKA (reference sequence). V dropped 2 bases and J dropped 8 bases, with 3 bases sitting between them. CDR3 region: CSARQEKLFF. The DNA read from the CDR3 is TGCAGTGCTAGACAGGAAAAA.

The CDR3 region is CASSLYSGEQETQYF. The covered CDR3 bases are TGCGCCAGCAGCTTGTACAGCGGCGAGCAAGAGACC. This chain joins TRBV5-1 and TRBJ2-5; D might be TRBD2 (5 bases). The missing CDR3 end, 3 residues past where the read stops, is filled in from the germline J gene. Per the germline V gene, CDR1 is SGHRS and CDR2 is YFSETQ. Trimming pared 1 base from V and 2 bases from J, leaving 12 bases between. The CDR3 sequence is 15 residues long.

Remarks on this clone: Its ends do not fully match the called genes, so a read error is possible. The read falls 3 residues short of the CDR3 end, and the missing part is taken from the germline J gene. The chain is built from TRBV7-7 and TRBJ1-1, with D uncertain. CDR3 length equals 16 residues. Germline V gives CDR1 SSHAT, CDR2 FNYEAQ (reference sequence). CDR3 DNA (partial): TGTGCTAGCAGCTTAGAAGGCGGCAGACCCCAAGAGACC. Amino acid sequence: CASSLEGGRPQET. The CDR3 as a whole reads CASSLEGGRPQETAFF.

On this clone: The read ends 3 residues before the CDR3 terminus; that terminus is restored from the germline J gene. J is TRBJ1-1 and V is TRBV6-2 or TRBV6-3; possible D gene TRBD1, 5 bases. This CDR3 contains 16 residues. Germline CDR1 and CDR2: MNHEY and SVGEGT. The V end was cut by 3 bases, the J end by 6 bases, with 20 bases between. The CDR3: CASSYRSGDEGSEAFF. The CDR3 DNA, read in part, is TGTGCCAGCAGTTATCGGTCGGGCGACGAGGGGTCTGAA.

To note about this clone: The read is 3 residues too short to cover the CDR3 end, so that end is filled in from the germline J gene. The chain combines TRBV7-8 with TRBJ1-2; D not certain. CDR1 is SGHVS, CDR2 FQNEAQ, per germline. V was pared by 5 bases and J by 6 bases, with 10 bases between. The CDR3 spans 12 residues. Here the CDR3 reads CASSPSINGYTF. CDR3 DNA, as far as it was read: TGTGCCAGCAGCCCCTCTATCAATGGC.

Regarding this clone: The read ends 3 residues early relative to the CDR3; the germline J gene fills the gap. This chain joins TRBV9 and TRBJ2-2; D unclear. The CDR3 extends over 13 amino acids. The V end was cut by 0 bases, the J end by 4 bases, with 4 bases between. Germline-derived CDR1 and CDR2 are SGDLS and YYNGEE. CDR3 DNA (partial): TGTGCCAGCAGCGTAGGTCTCACCGGGGAG. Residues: CASSVGLTGE. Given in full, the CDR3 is CASSVGLTGELFF.

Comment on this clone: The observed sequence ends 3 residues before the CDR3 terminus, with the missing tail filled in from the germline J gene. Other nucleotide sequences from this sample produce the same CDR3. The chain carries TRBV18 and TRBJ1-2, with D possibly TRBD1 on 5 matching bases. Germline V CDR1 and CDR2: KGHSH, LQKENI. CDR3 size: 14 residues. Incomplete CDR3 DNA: TGTGCCAGCTCACCCGGAGCGGGGGAGAATGAC. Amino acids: CASSPGAGEND. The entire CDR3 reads CASSPGAGENDYTF. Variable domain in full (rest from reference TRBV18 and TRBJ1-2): NAGVMQNPRHLVRRRGQEARLRCSPMKGHSHVYWYRQLPEEGLKFMVYLQKENIIDESGMPKERFSAEFPKEGPSILRIQQVVRGDSAAYFCASSPGAGENDYTFGSGTRLTVV.

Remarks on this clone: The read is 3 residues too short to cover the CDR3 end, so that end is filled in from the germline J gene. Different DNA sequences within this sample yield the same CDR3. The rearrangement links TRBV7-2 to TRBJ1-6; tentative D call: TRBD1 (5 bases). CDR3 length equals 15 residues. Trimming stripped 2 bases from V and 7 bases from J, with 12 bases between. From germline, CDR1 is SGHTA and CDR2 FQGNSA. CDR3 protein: CASSLRAGRNSPLHF. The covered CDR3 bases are TGTGCCAGCAGCTTAAGGGCAGGGCGAAATTCACCC.

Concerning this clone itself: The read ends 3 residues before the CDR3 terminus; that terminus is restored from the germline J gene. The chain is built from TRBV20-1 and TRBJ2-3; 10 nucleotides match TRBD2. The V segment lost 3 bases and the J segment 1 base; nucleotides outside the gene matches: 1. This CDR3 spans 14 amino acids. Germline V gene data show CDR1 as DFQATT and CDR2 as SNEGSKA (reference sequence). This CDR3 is CSASLAGGTDTQYF. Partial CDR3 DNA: TGCAGTGCTAGCCTAGCGGGGGGCACAGATACG.

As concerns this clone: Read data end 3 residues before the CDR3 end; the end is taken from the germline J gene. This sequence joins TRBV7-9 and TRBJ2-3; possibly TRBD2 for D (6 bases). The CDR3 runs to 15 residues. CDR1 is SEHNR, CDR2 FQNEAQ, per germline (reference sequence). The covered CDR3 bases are TGTGCCAGCAGCTTAGATCCGGGGGTTTGGGAGACG. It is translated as CASSLDPGVWET. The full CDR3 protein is CASSLDPGVWETQYF.

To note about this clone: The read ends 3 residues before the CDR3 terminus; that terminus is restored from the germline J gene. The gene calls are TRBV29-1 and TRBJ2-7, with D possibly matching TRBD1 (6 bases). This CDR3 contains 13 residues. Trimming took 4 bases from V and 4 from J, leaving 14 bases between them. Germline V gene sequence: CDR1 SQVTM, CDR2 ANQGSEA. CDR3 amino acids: CSVGGQGLYEQYF. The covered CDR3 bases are TGCAGCGTTGGAGGTCAGGGGTTATACGAG.

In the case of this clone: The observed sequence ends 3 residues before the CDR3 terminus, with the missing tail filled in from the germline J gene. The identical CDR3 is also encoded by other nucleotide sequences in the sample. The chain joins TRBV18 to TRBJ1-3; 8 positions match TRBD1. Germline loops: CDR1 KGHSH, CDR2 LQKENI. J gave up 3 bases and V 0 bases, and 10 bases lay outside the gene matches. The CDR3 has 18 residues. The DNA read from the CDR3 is TGTGCCAGCTCACCACCATTGGACAGGGTTATTCGTGGAAACACC. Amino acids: CASSPPLDRVIRGNT. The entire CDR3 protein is CASSPPLDRVIRGNTIYF.

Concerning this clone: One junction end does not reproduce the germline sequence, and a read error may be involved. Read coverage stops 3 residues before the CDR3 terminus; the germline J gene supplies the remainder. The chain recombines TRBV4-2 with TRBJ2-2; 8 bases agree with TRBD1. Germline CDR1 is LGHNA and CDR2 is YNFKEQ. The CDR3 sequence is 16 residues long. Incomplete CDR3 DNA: TGCGCCAGCAGCCAAGAATCCCAGGGGGCGATCGGGGAG. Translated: CASSQESQGAIGE. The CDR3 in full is CASSQESQGAIGELFF.

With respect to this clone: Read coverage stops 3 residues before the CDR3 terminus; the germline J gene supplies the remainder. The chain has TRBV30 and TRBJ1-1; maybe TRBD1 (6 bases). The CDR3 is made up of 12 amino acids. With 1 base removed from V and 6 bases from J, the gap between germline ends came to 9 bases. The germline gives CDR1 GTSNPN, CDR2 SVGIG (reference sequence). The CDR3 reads CAWSDRAPEAFF. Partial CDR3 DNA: TGTGCCTGGAGTGACAGGGCACCTGAA.

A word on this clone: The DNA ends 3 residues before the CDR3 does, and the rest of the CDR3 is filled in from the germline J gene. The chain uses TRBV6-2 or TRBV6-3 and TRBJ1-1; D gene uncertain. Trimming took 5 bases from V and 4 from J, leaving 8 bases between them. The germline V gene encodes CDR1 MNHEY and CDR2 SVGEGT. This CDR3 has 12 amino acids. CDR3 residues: CASSHGVTEAFF. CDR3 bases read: TGTGCCAGCAGTCACGGGGTCACTGAA.

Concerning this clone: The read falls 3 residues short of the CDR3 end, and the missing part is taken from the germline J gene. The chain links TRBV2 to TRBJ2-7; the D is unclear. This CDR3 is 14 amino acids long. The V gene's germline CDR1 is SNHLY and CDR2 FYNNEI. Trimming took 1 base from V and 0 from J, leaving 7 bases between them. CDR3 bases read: TGTGCCAGCAGTGAAGATGGCATCTCCTACGAG. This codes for CASSEDGISYE. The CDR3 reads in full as CASSEDGISYEQYF.

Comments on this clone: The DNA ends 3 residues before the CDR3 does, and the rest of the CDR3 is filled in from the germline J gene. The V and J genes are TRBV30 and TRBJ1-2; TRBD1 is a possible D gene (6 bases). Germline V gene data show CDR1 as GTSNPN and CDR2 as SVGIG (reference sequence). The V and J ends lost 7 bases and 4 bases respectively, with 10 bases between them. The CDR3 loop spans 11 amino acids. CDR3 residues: CALEGVYGYTF. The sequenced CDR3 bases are TGTGCCTTGGAGGGGGTCTATGGC.

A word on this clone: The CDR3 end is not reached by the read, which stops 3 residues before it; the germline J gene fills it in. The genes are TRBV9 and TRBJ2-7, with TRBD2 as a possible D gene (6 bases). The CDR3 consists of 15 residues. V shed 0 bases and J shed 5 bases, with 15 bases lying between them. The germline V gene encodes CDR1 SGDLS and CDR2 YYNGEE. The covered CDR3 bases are TGTGCCAGCAGCGTAGGGGGCGGGACTTTGGACGAG. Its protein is CASSVGGGTLDE. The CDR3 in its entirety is CASSVGGGTLDEQYF. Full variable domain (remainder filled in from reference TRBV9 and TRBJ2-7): DSGVTQTPKHLITATGQRVTLRCSPRSGDLSVYWYQQSLDQGLQFLIQYYNGEERAKGNILERFSAQQFPDLHSELNLSSLELGDSALYFCASSVGGGTLDEQYFGPGTRLTVT.

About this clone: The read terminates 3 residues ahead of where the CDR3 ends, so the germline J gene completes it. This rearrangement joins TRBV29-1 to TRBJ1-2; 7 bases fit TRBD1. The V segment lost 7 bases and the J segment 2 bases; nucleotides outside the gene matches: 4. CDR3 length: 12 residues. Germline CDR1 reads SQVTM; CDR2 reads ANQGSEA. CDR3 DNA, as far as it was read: TGCAGCGCCGCGGGACAGAACTATGGC. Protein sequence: CSAAGQNYG. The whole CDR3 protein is CSAAGQNYGYTF.

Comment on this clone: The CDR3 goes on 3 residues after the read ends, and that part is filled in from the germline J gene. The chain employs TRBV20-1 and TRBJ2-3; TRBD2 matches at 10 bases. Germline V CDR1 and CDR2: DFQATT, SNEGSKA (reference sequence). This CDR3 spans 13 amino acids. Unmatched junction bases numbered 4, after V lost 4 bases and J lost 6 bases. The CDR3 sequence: CSAKLAGKDTQYF. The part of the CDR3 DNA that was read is TGCAGTGCTAAACTAGCGGGGAAGGATACG.

CDR3 sequence reads: CASSVAVGGPQHF. The CDR3 DNA, read in part, is TGTGCCAGCAGCGTAGCGGTCGGGGGGCCC. The chain combines TRBV9 with TRBJ1-5; TRBD1 might be the D (5 bases). Sequencing ends 3 residues short of the CDR3 end; the germline J gene provides the rest. The CDR3 is 13 residues long. The V gene lost 0 bases and the J gene lost 9 bases, with 10 bases spanning the gap. The germline V gene encodes CDR1 SGDLS and CDR2 YYNGEE.

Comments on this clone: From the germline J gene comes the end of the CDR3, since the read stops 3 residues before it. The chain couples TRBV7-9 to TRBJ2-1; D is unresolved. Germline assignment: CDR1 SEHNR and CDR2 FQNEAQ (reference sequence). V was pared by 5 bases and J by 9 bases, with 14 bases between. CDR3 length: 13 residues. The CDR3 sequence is CASSASRGGEQFF. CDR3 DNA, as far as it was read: TGTGCCAGCAGCGCCTCGCGTGGTGGTGAG.

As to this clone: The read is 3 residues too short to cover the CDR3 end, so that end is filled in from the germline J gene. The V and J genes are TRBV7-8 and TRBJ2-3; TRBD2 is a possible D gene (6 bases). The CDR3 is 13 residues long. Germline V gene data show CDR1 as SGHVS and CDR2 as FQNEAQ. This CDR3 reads CASSLRRGETQYF. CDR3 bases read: TGTGCCAGCAGCCTTAGGCGGGGTGAGACG.

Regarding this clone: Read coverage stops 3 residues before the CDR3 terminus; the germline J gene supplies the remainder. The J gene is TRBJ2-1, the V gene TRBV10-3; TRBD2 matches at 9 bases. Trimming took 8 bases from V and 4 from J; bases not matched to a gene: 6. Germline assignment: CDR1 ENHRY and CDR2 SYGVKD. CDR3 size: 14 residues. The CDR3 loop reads CAIQASGEYNEQFF. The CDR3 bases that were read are TGTGCCATCCAGGCTAGCGGGGAGTACAATGAG.

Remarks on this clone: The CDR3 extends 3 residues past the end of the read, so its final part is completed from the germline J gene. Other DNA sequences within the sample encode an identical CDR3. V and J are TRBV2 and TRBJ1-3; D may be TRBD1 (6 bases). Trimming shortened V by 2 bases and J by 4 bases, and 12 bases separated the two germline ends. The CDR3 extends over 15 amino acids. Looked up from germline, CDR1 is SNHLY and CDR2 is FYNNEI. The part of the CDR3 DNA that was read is TGTGCCAGCAGTGAAACAGGGTTGTCGGGAAACACC. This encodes CASSETGLSGNT. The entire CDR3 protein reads CASSETGLSGNTIYF.

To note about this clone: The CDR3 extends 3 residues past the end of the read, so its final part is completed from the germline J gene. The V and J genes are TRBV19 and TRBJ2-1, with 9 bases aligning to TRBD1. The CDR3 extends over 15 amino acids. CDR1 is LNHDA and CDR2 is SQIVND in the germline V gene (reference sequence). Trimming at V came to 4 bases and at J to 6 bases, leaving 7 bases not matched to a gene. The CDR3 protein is CASSSGTGISNEQFF. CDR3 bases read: TGTGCCAGTAGTAGTGGGACAGGGATAAGCAATGAG.